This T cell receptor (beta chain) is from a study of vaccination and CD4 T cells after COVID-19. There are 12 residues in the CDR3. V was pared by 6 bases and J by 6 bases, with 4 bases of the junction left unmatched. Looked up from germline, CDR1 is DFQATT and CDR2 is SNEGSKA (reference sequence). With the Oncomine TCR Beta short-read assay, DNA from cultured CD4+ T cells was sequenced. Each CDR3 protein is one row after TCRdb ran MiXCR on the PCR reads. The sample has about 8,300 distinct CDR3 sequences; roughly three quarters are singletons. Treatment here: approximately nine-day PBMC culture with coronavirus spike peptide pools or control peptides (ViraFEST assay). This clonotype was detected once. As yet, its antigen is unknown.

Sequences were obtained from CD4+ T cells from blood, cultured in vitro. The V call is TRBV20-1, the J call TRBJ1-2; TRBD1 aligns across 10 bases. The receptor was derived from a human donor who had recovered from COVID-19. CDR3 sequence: CSAPGTGDGYTF. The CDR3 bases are TGCAGTGCACCCGGGACAGGGGATGGCTACACCTTC.